This T cell receptor (beta chain) was recovered during a study of lung T cells in sarcoidosis with Löfgren's syndrome. Looking at the study overall: Repertoire analyses centered on Löfgren's syndrome patients.

The study's findings and limits: Multiple Löfgren's syndrome patients reportedly shared TRAV12-1 and TRBV2 CDR3 motifs, suggesting public CD4+ TCRs. Löfgren's syndrome patients reportedly showed greatest TRAV12-1 and TRBV2 expansion versus controls. Paired TRAV12-1/TRBV2 TCRs showed CDR3 homology and preferential pairing.

V dropped 5 bases and J dropped 3; count of bases not matched to a gene: 7. The CDR3 has 14 residues. Germline V gene sequence: CDR1 DFQATT, CDR2 SNEGSKA (reference sequence). Using its own MiXCR run on the reads, TCRdb lists one record per CDR3 protein. The sample has roughly 63,000 distinct CDR3 sequences, about 20% seen once. For this clonotype: Its antigen is as yet unknown.

V is TRBV20-1 and J is TRBJ2-3; 8 bases align to TRBD1. The receptor comes from a human donor with sarcoidosis (Löfgren's syndrome or another form), or a control subject (not recorded which). The sample was CD4+ T cells from PBMCs. Written as DNA, the CDR3 is TGCAGTGCTTGGCAGGGGGCTAATACAGATACGCAGTATTTT. This translates into CSAWQGANTDTQYF.